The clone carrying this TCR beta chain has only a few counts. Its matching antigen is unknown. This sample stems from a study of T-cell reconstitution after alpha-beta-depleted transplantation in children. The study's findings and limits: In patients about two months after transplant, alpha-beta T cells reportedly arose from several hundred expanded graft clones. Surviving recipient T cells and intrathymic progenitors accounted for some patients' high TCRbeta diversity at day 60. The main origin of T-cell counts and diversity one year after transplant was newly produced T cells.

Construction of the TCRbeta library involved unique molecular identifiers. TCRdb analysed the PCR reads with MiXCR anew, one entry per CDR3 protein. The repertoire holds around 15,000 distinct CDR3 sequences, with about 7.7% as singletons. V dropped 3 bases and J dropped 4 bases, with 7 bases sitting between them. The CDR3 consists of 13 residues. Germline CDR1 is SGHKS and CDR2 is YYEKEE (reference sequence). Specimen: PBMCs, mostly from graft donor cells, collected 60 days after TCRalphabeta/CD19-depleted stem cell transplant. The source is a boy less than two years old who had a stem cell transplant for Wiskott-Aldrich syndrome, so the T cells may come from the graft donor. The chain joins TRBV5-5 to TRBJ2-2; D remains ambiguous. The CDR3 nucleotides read TGTGCCAGCAGCTGGCGCGGCACCGGGGAGCTGTTTTTT. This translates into CASSWRGTGELFF.